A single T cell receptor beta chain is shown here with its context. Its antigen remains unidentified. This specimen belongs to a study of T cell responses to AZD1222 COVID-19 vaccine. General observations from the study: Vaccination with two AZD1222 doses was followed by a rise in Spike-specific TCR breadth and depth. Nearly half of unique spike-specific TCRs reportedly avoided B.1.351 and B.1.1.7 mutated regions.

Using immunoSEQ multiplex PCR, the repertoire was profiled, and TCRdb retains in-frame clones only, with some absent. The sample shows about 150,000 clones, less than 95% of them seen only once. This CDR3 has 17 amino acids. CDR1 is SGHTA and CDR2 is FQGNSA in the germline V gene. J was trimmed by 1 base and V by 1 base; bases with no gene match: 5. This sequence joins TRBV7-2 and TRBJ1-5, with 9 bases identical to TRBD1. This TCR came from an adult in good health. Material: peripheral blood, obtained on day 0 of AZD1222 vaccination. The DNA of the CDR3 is TGTGCCAGCAGCTTAGAAACAGGGGGCAGGAGCAATCAGCCCCAGCATTTT. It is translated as CASSLETGGRSNQPQHF.